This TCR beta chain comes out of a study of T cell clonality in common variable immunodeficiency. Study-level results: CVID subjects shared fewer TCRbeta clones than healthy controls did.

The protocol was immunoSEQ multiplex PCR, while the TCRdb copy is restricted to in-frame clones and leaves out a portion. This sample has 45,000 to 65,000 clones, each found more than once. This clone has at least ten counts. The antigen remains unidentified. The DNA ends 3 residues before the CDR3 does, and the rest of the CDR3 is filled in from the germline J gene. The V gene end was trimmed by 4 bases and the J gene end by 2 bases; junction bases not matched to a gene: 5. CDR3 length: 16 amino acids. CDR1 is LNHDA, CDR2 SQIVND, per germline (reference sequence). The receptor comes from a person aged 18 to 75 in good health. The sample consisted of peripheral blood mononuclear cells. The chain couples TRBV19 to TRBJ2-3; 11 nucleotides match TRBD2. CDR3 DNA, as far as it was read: TGTGCCAGTAGTAAACTAGCGGGAGTGTTCACAGATACG. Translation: CASSKLAGVFTDT. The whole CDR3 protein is CASSKLAGVFTDTQYF.